Below, 8 T cell receptor beta chains from the same sample are listed, as sequenced in a study of blood T cell repertoires in COVID-19. The assay was immunoSEQ multiplex PCR, and TCRdb's table has in-frame clones only and misses some. The profile shows about 200,000 clones, under 90% of them singletons. The sequenced sample consisted of peripheral blood. The receptors derive from a woman of 80 years or more with COVID-19, enrolled during active disease.

The V gene is TRBV5-1, the J gene TRBJ2-2; D might be TRBD2 (7 bases). The CDR3 length is 16 residues. The germline V gene has CDR1 SGHRS and CDR2 YFSETQ. V dropped 5 bases and J dropped 3 bases, with 17 bases sitting between them. CDR3 in amino acids: CASREPGEGHTGELFF. The CDR3 nucleotides read TGCGCCAGCAGAGAGCCAGGGGAGGGACACACCGGGGAGCTGTTTTTT.

The CDR3 DNA reads as TGTGCCAGCAGCTTGTTCGGAGGGACAGACAATGAGCAGTTCTTC. Protein sequence: CASSLFGGTDNEQFF. This rearrangement joins TRBV5-6 to TRBJ2-1; tentative D call: TRBD1 (7 bases). The CDR3 contains 15 residues. CDR1 and CDR2 from the germline V gene are SGHDT and YYEEEE. Deletions cut 1 base from V and 5 bases from J, with 13 bases between.

The V and J genes are TRBV5-1 and TRBJ2-2, with D maybe TRBD1 (6 bases). There are 13 residues in the CDR3. Per the germline V gene, CDR1 is SGHRS and CDR2 is YFSETQ. Trimming took off 4 bases at V and 5 bases at J, with 9 bases between the two ends. The chain's CDR3 is CASSQDSTGELFF. The CDR3, as DNA: TGCGCCAGCAGCCAGGACAGTACCGGGGAGCTGTTTTTT.

This clone was observed once. V usage is TRBV6-1 and J usage is TRBJ2-7, with 7 bases that match TRBD2. After removal of 0 bases from V and 3 bases from J, the junction contained 11 bases not matched to a gene. This CDR3 contains 17 residues. Germline CDR1 MNHNS, CDR2 SASEGT. The CDR3 DNA follows: TGTGCCAGCAGTGAAGCTCCCATGGGGGGGTTGTACTACGAGCAGTACTTC. Amino acids: CASSEAPMGGLYYEQYF.

V and J are TRBV4-1 and TRBJ2-5; 9 nucleotides line up with TRBD2. This CDR3 contains 19 residues. In germline, CDR1 is MGHRA, CDR2 YSYEKL. The J segment lost 0 bases and the V segment lost 3 bases, leaving 14 bases of the junction unmatched. CDR3 in DNA: TGCGCCAGCAGCCAGTCGGGAGCGGGGGGCCAGGGGTACCAAGAGACCCAGTACTTC. Encoded protein: CASSQSGAGGQGYQETQYF.

The V gene is TRBV27, the J gene TRBJ2-1, with a tentative D call TRBD2 (5 bases). Germline V lookup: CDR1 MNHEY, CDR2 SMNVEV (reference sequence). This CDR3 spans 14 amino acids. The ends were cut back, 3 bases at V and 10 bases at J, with 16 bases in the middle. CDR3 DNA: TGTGCCAGCAGTTTGACTAATCCCCCCAGCGAGCAGTTCTTC. This translates into CASSLTNPPSEQFF.

V gene TRBV3-1 (or the pseudogene TRBV3-2) combines with J gene TRBJ2-1, with 10 bases aligning to TRBD2. Per the germline V gene, CDR1 is LGHDT and CDR2 is YNNKEL (reference sequence). The ends lost 0 bases at V and 6 bases at J; junction bases unmatched: 8. There are 17 residues in the CDR3. DNA for the CDR3: TGTGCCAGCAGCCAAGATAACCTAGCGGGAGCTCGCAATGAGCAGTTCTTC. Its translation: CASSQDNLAGARNEQFF.

V is TRBV6-5 and J is TRBJ2-7; 8 bases fit TRBD2. J lost 9 bases, V lost 6 bases, and 13 bases had no gene match. The CDR3 spans 14 residues. Germline CDR1 and CDR2: MNHEY and SVGAGI. CDR3 in DNA: TGTGCCAGCAGGAGTAGCGGGACACAGTCTGGGCAGTACTTC. Translated, it gives CASRSSGTQSGQYF.